This T cell receptor (beta chain) was identified in a study of identical twins. The study's findings and limits: Memory repertoires showed no such pattern, whereas abundant cord blood beta clonotypes carried fewer insertions.

Every sampled donor was Caucasian and healthy. This clonotype was seen ten or more times. Its antigen is currently unknown. The CDR3 consists of 17 residues. Germline V gene lookup returns CDR1 MNHEY and CDR2 SMNVEV (reference sequence). Trimming took 5 bases from V and 5 from J, leaving 22 bases between them. TCRdb reanalysed the 5' RACE reads using MiXCR and keeps one entry per CDR3 protein. The sample lists 400,000 to 650,000 distinct CDR3 sequences, 22% occurring once. The data also belong to a second study, concerning T cells expressing NK-cell markers. From that report: Each TCR beta repertoire originated in sorted T cells that were CD3+CD56+NKG2C+, CD3+CD56+NKG2C- or CD3+CD56-NKG2C+.

The gene calls are TRBV27 and TRBJ2-1; D may be TRBD1 (6 bases). The sample consisted of CD4+ T cells sorted from blood. The receptor's source is a woman between 18 and 29 years old in good health. The CDR3, as DNA: TGTGCCAGCAGTCCCAAAAACACAGGGTCACTAAACAATGAGCAGTTCTTC. Translating gives CASSPKNTGSLNNEQFF.